These 16 T cell receptor beta chains were sequenced from one sample in a study of OX40 agonist ivuxolimab in advanced cancers. Profiled with immunoSEQ multiplex PCR; TCRdb holds only in-frame clones, not every one. The repertoire holds some 120,000 clones, 80% to 95% seen once, with around 0.84% in the top ten. This material consisted of CD4+ or CD8+ T cells sorted from blood, taken in a trial of the OX40 agonist ivuxolimab. The receptor set was obtained from an adult with an advanced solid tumor such as melanoma, head and neck, liver or kidney cancer.

The rearrangement uses TRBV7-9 and TRBJ1-5, with 8 bases matching TRBD1. The CDR3 extends over 13 amino acids. The germline gives CDR1 SEHNR, CDR2 FQNEAQ (reference sequence). V shed 4 bases and J 5 bases; nucleotides not matched to a gene: 1. The CDR3 sequence: CASSSQGDQPQHF. CDR3 coding DNA: TGTGCCAGCAGCTCACAGGGGGATCAGCCCCAGCATTTT. Together with reference TRBV7-9 and TRBJ1-5, the CDR3 gives the full variable domain: DTGVSQNPRHKITKRGQNVTFRCDPISEHNRLYWYRQTLGQGPEFLTYFQNEAQLEKSRLLSDRFSAERPKGSFSTLEIQRTEQGDSAMYLCASSSQGDQPQHFGDGTRLSIL.

This clone was detected only once. This chain uses TRBV7-2 with TRBJ1-2; D ambiguous. The CDR3 consists of 14 residues. The germline V gene has CDR1 SGHTA and CDR2 FQGNSA. The germline V and J ends were trimmed by 2 bases and 8 bases, with 15 bases remaining between them. In DNA, the CDR3 is TGTGCCAGCAGCTTATTAGGTGGGCTAAGCGGCTACACCTTC. It yields the protein CASSLLGGLSGYTF.

The chain carries TRBV6-6 and TRBJ1-1, with a weak D call TRBD1 (6 bases). Between the trimmed V and J ends, which lost 9 bases and 6 bases, there was a span of 14 bases. Germline CDR1 MNHNY, CDR2 SVGAGI (reference sequence). CDR3 length: 12 amino acids. This chain's CDR3 is CASLGGAPEAFF. The CDR3 DNA reads as TGTGCCAGTCTGGGGGGGGCCCCTGAAGCTTTCTTT.

This chain links TRBV5-1 with TRBJ2-5; no reliable D call. The CDR3 length is 17 residues. V was shortened by 0 bases and J by 4 bases, with 19 bases between the two germline ends. Germline lookup yields CDR1 SGHRS and CDR2 YFSETQ. The CDR3 here is CASSLAIHAIAGETQYF. In DNA, the CDR3 is TGCGCCAGCAGCTTGGCCATCCACGCAATAGCCGGAGAGACCCAGTACTTC.

This rearrangement joins TRBV18 to TRBJ2-7, with unresolved D. CDR3 length: 18 amino acids. V was trimmed by 0 bases and J by 3 bases, leaving 21 bases between them. Germline V gene lookup returns CDR1 KGHSH and CDR2 LQKENI. As DNA, the CDR3 is TGTGCCAGCTCACCACCGAGAGATATGCAGGCGAGGCTCTACGAGCAGTACTTC. Translated: CASSPPRDMQARLYEQYF.

Turning to this clone: This CDR3 is also generated by other DNA sequences in the sample. The chain carries TRBV9 and TRBJ2-2, with unresolved D. Trimming cost V 0 bases and J 2 bases, with 8 bases left between them. The CDR3 is made up of 15 amino acids. The germline gives CDR1 SGDLS, CDR2 YYNGEE. The CDR3 protein is CASSVEPKNTGELFF. As DNA, the CDR3 is TGTGCCAGCAGCGTAGAGCCGAAAAACACCGGGGAGCTGTTTTTT.

V and J are TRBV5-4 and TRBJ2-5, with 9 bases fitting TRBD1. This CDR3 has 15 residues. With V trimmed by 4 bases and J by 1 base, 5 bases remained unmatched. Germline lookup yields CDR1 SGHNT and CDR2 YYREEE (reference sequence). The CDR3 here is CASSNKQGAQETQYF. CDR3 coding DNA: TGTGCCAGCAGCAACAAACAGGGGGCCCAAGAGACCCAGTACTTC.

The chain is built from TRBV25-1 and TRBJ1-1, with 7 bases that match TRBD1. The CDR3 extends over 14 amino acids. V shed 7 bases and J 0 bases; nucleotides not matched to a gene: 5. The V gene's germline CDR1 is MGHDK and CDR2 SYGVNS. CDR3 bases: TGTGCCAGCAAAAAGACAGGGCTGAACACTGAAGCTTTCTTT. This codes for CASKKTGLNTEAFF.

V and J are TRBV19 and TRBJ2-2; D is undetermined. Between the trimmed V and J ends, which lost 3 bases and 1 base, there was a span of 6 bases. The CDR3 sequence is 14 residues long. CDR1 LNHDA and CDR2 SQIVND come from the germline V gene (reference sequence). CDR3 DNA sequence: TGTGCCAGTAGTATCTACAGGAACACCGGGGAGCTGTTTTTT. It encodes CASSIYRNTGELFF.

The gene calls are TRBV28 and TRBJ1-5; the D gene is possibly TRBD1 (6 bases). The CDR3 covers 14 residues. CDR1 is MDHEN and CDR2 is SYDVKM in the germline V gene. Trimming cost V 10 bases and J 5 bases, with 18 bases left between them. The CDR3 nucleotides read TGTGCCAACTCCCCGGGACAAGGATATCAGCCCCAGCATTTT. It codes for CANSPGQGYQPQHF.

The chain uses TRBV18 and TRBJ1-3; a weak D match, TRBD1 (5 bases). CDR1 is KGHSH and CDR2 is LQKENI in the germline V gene. V gave up 5 bases and J gave up 0 bases, with 8 bases separating them. The CDR3 sequence is 14 residues long. CDR3 nucleotide sequence: TGTGCCAGCTCAAGGGGCAACTCTGGAAACACCATATATTTT. As protein: CASSRGNSGNTIYF.

The chain employs TRBV7-2 and TRBJ1-2; D perhaps matches TRBD1 (6 bases). V gave up 5 bases and J gave up 8 bases, with 18 bases separating them. Germline V gives CDR1 SGHTA, CDR2 FQGNSA. This CDR3 is 14 amino acids long. In nucleotides, the CDR3 is TGTGCCAGCAGCCTACTTCCAGGGGTGGAAGGCTACACCTTC. This translates into CASSLLPGVEGYTF.

This chain uses TRBV7-2 with TRBJ2-3, with no clear D. CDR1 is SGHTA and CDR2 is FQGNSA in the germline V gene. The CDR3 consists of 12 residues. Between the trimmed V and J ends, which lost 5 bases and 6 bases, there was a span of 9 bases. The CDR3 nucleotides read TGTGCCAGCAGCAACGGGCCTGATACGCAGTATTTT. Its protein is CASSNGPDTQYF.

The chain recombines TRBV21-1 with TRBJ2-1; TRBD2 is taken as the D call from the table, unchecked against the DNA. TRBV21-1 is annotated as a pseudogene. The CDR3 covers 14 residues. The CDR3 region has the DNA TGTGCCAGCAGCATTAGGACTAGGTTGTGTGAGCAGTTCTTC. Its translation: CASSIRTRLCEQFF.

J is TRBJ2-7 and V is TRBV7-2; the D call may be TRBD1 or TRBD2 (5 bases each). The CDR3 has 12 residues. V was cut by 5 bases and J by 5 bases, with 10 bases left in between. CDR1 SGHTA and CDR2 FQGNSA come from the germline V gene. CDR3 sequence (DNA): TGTGCCAGCAGCCCGAGAGGGGACGAGCAGTACTTC. Its protein product is CASSPRGDEQYF.

The genes are TRBV11-2 and TRBJ1-4; TRBD1 matches 7 bases. The CDR3 totals 14 residues. Per germline, CDR1 SGHAT and CDR2 FQNNGV. The J segment lost 8 bases and the V segment lost 3 bases, leaving 6 bases of the junction unmatched. The CDR3 DNA follows: TGTGCCAGCAGCTTGACAGGGCGGGAGGAAAAACTGTTTTTT. As protein: CASSLTGREEKLFF.